This TCR beta chain came from a study of T cell clones after liver transplantation. Assay: immunoSEQ multiplex PCR; the TCRdb copy retains only in-frame clones and omits some. The table lists about 120,000 clones, 90% of them singletons. The CDR3 runs to 14 residues. Germline V gene lookup returns CDR1 MNHEY and CDR2 SVGAGI. V was clipped by 7 bases and J by 4 bases; unmatched bases: 7. The source material was CD4+ T cells from blood, sampled 12 months after liver transplant. The sequence was collected from a human patient who received a liver transplant. A share of the T cells may be of graft donor origin. This chain links TRBV6-5 with TRBJ2-1, with 7 bases matching TRBD2. CDR3 nucleotides: TGTGCCAGCACCCAGGGCGGGAGTTACAATGAGCAGTTCTTC. Protein: CASTQGGSYNEQFF.